The 26 T cell receptor beta chains presented below share a single source sample, sequenced in a study of CD8 T cells in ankylosing spondylitis. TCRdb called the 5' RACE reads again in MiXCR, with one record for every CDR3 protein. The sample includes under 300,000 distinct CDR3 sequences, 8.6% seen only once; the top ten take approximately 7%. The source material was blood, either unsorted or a sorted T cell fraction (not recorded which). The receptors here all came from a male donor with ankylosing spondylitis or in good health (not recorded which).

This clonotype was seen more than once but under ten times. The chain is built from TRBV9 and TRBJ2-1; D unclear. Germline CDR1 is SGDLS and CDR2 is YYNGEE. The V and J ends lost 2 bases and 0 bases respectively, with 12 bases between them. The CDR3 totals 16 residues. CDR3 in DNA: TGTGCCAGCAGCGTCGACTCCATTAGCTCCTACAATGAGCAGTTCTTC. Translating it yields CASSVDSISSYNEQFF.

This clonotype was picked up a small number of times. The J gene is TRBJ2-1, the V gene TRBV7-8; perhaps TRBD2 as D (5 bases). Trimming took off 1 base at V and 7 bases at J, with 11 bases between the two ends. The CDR3 consists of 14 residues. Germline lookup yields CDR1 SGHVS and CDR2 FQNEAQ. The CDR3 nucleotides read TGTGCCAGCAGCTTAGTACGGACTCATAATGAGCAGTTCTTC. It specifies CASSLVRTHNEQFF.

This clonotype was seen repeatedly, ten times or more. The chain uses TRBV6-2 or TRBV6-3 and TRBJ2-3; D call uncertain. This CDR3 comprises 14 residues. Germline-derived CDR1 and CDR2 are MNHEY and SVGEGT. The V end was cut by 3 bases, the J end by 6 bases, with 13 bases between. Here the CDR3 DNA reads TGTGCCAGCAGTTATGAGTTATATGGGGATACGCAGTATTTT. Protein product: CASSYELYGDTQYF.

This clonotype has ten or more counts. V gene TRBV27 combines with J gene TRBJ2-1, with TRBD1 identical over 9 bases. CDR3 length equals 15 residues. Unmatched junction bases numbered 4, after V lost 6 bases and J lost 1 base. Germline V lookup: CDR1 MNHEY, CDR2 SMNVEV (reference sequence). The CDR3: CASSTGTGSYNEQFF. CDR3 nucleotide sequence: TGTGCCAGCAGCACCGGGACAGGGTCCTACAATGAGCAGTTCTTC.

This clonotype has ten or more counts. The rearrangement links TRBV28 to TRBJ2-1; a possible D gene is TRBD2 (5 bases). The ends were cut back, 7 bases at V and 1 base at J, with 11 bases in the middle. The germline V gene encodes CDR1 MDHEN and CDR2 SYDVKM. The CDR3 length is 14 residues. In DNA, the CDR3 is TGTGCCAGCAAACAGAGAGGGTCCTACAATGAGCAGTTCTTC. Translating gives CASKQRGSYNEQFF.

This clonotype was observed at least ten times. This chain uses TRBV7-2 with TRBJ2-7; maybe TRBD1 (5 bases). Germline V gene data show CDR1 as SGHTA and CDR2 as FQGNSA. This CDR3 region has 15 residues. V was pared by 4 bases and J by 4 bases, with 17 bases between. The CDR3 DNA is TGTGCCAGCAGCTACCTGGGGCCAGCTCCTTACGAGCAGTACTTC. It encodes CASSYLGPAPYEQYF.

This clonotype was counted ten times or more. The genes are TRBV29-1 and TRBJ2-7; the D call may be TRBD1 or TRBD2 (6 bases each). There are 16 residues in the CDR3. V was shortened by 2 bases and J by 5 bases, with 22 bases between the two germline ends. CDR1 and CDR2 (germline): SQVTM, ANQGSEA. CDR3 protein: CSVEMRGTKGGDEQYF. CDR3 nucleotides: TGCAGCGTTGAAATGCGCGGGACAAAGGGAGGAGACGAGCAGTACTTC.

In its sample, this clonotype was seen many times. V usage is TRBV14 and J usage is TRBJ1-2, with D perhaps TRBD1 (5 bases). The CDR3 consists of 12 residues. The ends were cut back, 4 bases at V and 9 bases at J, with 12 bases in the middle. Per the germline V gene, CDR1 is SGHDN and CDR2 is FVKESK. Written as DNA, the CDR3 is TGTGCCAGCAGCCGAGACAGAGTGAGCTACACCTTC. Protein product: CASSRDRVSYTF. Together with reference TRBV14 and TRBJ1-2, the CDR3 gives the full variable domain: EAGVTQFPSHSVIEKGQTVTLRCDPISGHDNLYWYRRVMGKEIKFLLHFVKESKQDESGMPNNRFLAERTGGTYSTLKVQPAELEDSGVYFCASSRDRVSYTFGSGTRLTVV.

The table lists this clonotype with many counts. The chain recombines TRBV5-1 with TRBJ2-1, with D unclear. Germline values: CDR1 SGHRS, CDR2 YFSETQ. The CDR3 spans 14 residues. V was pared by 0 bases and J by 5 bases, with 9 bases between. CDR3 sequence: CASSLGQIDNEQFF. Written as DNA, the CDR3 is TGCGCCAGCAGCTTGGGGCAGATTGACAATGAGCAGTTCTTC.

A word on this clonotype: This could be a read error, since a much larger clone is one nucleotide away. Because it lacks the conserved phenylalanine or tryptophan at the end, this CDR3 is likely a read error. The chain joins TRBV7-2 to TRBJ1-1; D remains unclear. V gave up 3 bases and J gave up 1 base, with 9 bases separating them. This CDR3 contains 14 residues. Per germline, CDR1 SGHTA and CDR2 FQGNSA. CDR3 nucleotide sequence: TGTGCCAGCAGCTTGGCCCTACCGAACACTGAAGCTTTCCTT. Its protein is CASSLALPNTEAFL.

A few counts support this clonotype. The chain links TRBV14 to TRBJ2-7; D gene ambiguous. Per the germline V gene, CDR1 is SGHDN and CDR2 is FVKESK. The CDR3 totals 15 residues. Trimming left V 0 bases short and J 3 bases short, with 12 bases between. CDR3 DNA sequence: TGTGCCAGCAGCCAAGACGGTGGGGTTTTCTACGAGCAGTACTTC. This codes for CASSQDGGVFYEQYF.

The sample holds many counts of this clonotype. This rearrangement joins TRBV5-6 to TRBJ2-5; 7 nucleotides align to TRBD2. Germline CDR1 SGHDT, CDR2 YYEEEE. Trimming removed 2 bases from V and 5 bases from J; junction bases left unmatched: 3. The CDR3 loop spans 13 amino acids. The CDR3 sequence is CASSFPSGETQYF. CDR3 coding DNA: TGTGCCAGCAGCTTCCCTAGCGGCGAGACCCAGTACTTC.

This clonotype was observed many times. This chain joins TRBV29-1 and TRBJ2-2; D may be TRBD2 (5 bases). V lost 6 bases and J 4 bases, leaving 15 bases between the germline ends. CDR1 and CDR2 (germline): SQVTM, ANQGSEA. The CDR3 is 14 residues long. DNA of the CDR3: TGCAGCGTGGCTGGGGAGAGGGTCACCGGGGAGCTGTTTTTT. The encoded protein is CSVAGERVTGELFF.

This clonotype was counted ten times or more. This chain connects TRBV4-3 to TRBJ1-3; D may be TRBD1 (5 bases). CDR1 is LGHNA, CDR2 YSLEER, per germline. This CDR3 has 16 residues. With 2 bases removed from V and 0 bases from J, the gap between germline ends came to 11 bases. The CDR3 is CASSQHPDISGNTIYF. The CDR3, as DNA: TGCGCCAGCAGCCAACACCCGGACATCTCTGGAAACACCATATATTTT.

This clonotype was seen ten or more times. The chain recombines TRBV11-2 with TRBJ2-4; 7 bases align to TRBD1. The CDR3 runs 19 residues. The germline V gene encodes CDR1 SGHAT and CDR2 FQNNGV. J gave up 0 bases and V 0 bases, and 11 bases lay outside the gene matches. The CDR3 spells CASSLDGKGAMGAKNIQYF. The CDR3 nucleotides are TGTGCCAGCAGCTTAGATGGCAAGGGGGCCATGGGAGCCAAAAACATTCAGTACTTC.

This clonotype was detected many times. The rearrangement uses TRBV5-1 and TRBJ2-7; 9 bases fit TRBD2. The CDR3 has 16 amino acids. J gave up 3 bases and V 2 bases, and 9 bases lay outside the gene matches. Germline CDR1 SGHRS, CDR2 YFSETQ. The chain's CDR3 is CASSFDPSGVVYEQYF. Written as DNA, the CDR3 is TGCGCCAGCAGCTTCGATCCTAGCGGGGTAGTCTACGAGCAGTACTTC. Full variable domain (remainder filled in from reference TRBV5-1 and TRBJ2-7): KAGVTQTPRYLIKTRGQQVTLSCSPISGHRSVSWYQQTPGQGLQFLFEYFSETQRNKGNFPGRFSGRQFSNSRSEMNVSTLELGDSALYLCASSFDPSGVVYEQYFGPGTRLTVT.

This clonotype was picked up many times. V usage is TRBV2 and J usage is TRBJ2-2, with TRBD2 matching 7 bases. The CDR3 consists of 15 residues. V lost 8 bases and J lost 2; bases outside the gene matches: 8. Germline V gives CDR1 SNHLY, CDR2 FYNNEI. The CDR3 loop is CASLMGGSNTGELFF. For the CDR3, the DNA is TGTGCCAGCTTAATGGGGGGGTCCAACACCGGGGAGCTGTTTTTT.

Many counts were recorded for this clonotype. The chain combines TRBV9 with TRBJ2-3; 10 positions agree with TRBD2. CDR3 length: 16 amino acids. Germline lookup yields CDR1 SGDLS and CDR2 YYNGEE. V was clipped by 4 bases and J by 5 bases; unmatched bases: 10. CDR3 DNA sequence: TGTGCCAGCAGCATGGCCCCCGGGACTAGCGAAGATACGCAGTATTTT. Translating it yields CASSMAPGTSEDTQYF.

This clonotype was counted a few times. This rearrangement joins TRBV18 to TRBJ1-4; no reliable D call. CDR3 length: 13 residues. Per germline, CDR1 KGHSH and CDR2 LQKENI. The germline V and J ends were trimmed by 6 bases and 8 bases, with 13 bases remaining between them. The CDR3 loop is CASSDQKEEKLFF. CDR3 DNA sequence: TGTGCCAGCTCGGATCAGAAGGAGGAAAAACTGTTTTTT.

This clonotype occurred a few times. This chain joins TRBV5-1 and TRBJ2-3, with 8 bases aligning to TRBD2. After removal of 7 bases from V and 11 bases from J, the junction contained 18 bases not matched to a gene. This CDR3 has 15 amino acids. Germline V gene lookup returns CDR1 SGHRS and CDR2 YFSETQ. The CDR3 coding sequence is TGCGCCAGCGGTCCAGATCCAGACGGGAGGGCCTTGCAGTATTTT. It encodes CASGPDPDGRALQYF.

This clonotype was seen repeatedly, ten times or more. The chain uses TRBV5-1 and TRBJ1-1, with no clear D. This CDR3 has 14 amino acids. Looked up from germline, CDR1 is SGHRS and CDR2 is YFSETQ. V lost 4 bases, J lost 0 bases, and 10 bases lay in between. The CDR3 DNA sequence: TGCGCCAGCAGCCCGAACGGGGTGAACACTGAAGCTTTCTTT. Encoded protein: CASSPNGVNTEAFF.

In this sample, this clonotype turned up many times. This chain joins TRBV5-1 and TRBJ1-1, with TRBD1 matching over 7 bases. Germline values: CDR1 SGHRS, CDR2 YFSETQ. V dropped 4 bases and J dropped 0; count of bases not matched to a gene: 6. CDR3 length: 15 residues. DNA for the CDR3: TGCGCCAGCAGCCAAGAGGGACAGATGAACACTGAAGCTTTCTTT. Amino acids: CASSQEGQMNTEAFF.

This clonotype was recorded at least ten times. The genes are TRBV10-3 and TRBJ2-7, with 10 nucleotides matching TRBD2. Trimming took 10 bases from V and 6 from J; bases not matched to a gene: 15. The CDR3 length is 15 residues. The V gene's germline CDR1 is ENHRY and CDR2 SYGVKD. CDR3 loop: CATTEREGLRGEQYF. The CDR3 DNA reads as TGTGCCACCACTGAGCGGGAGGGCCTTCGTGGCGAGCAGTACTTC.

This clonotype appeared a few times. The rearrangement joins TRBV6-1 to TRBJ2-1; 12 bases agree with TRBD1. CDR1 is MNHNS, CDR2 SASEGT, per germline. CDR3 length: 16 amino acids. The ends lost 5 bases at V and 7 bases at J; junction bases unmatched: 9. The chain's CDR3 is CASSTSRDRGRNEQFF. Here the CDR3 DNA reads TGTGCCAGCAGTACCAGCCGGGACAGGGGGCGTAATGAGCAGTTCTTC.

The chain couples TRBV30 to TRBJ2-2, with unresolved D. The ends were cut back, 1 base at V and 9 bases at J, with 12 bases in the middle. The germline CDR1 and CDR2 sequences are GTSNPN and SVGIG (reference sequence). This CDR3 region has 13 residues. The CDR3 spells CAWSAAVNRELFF. CDR3 nucleotides: TGTGCCTGGAGTGCAGCCGTAAACCGGGAGCTGTTTTTT.

This clonotype has a count of ten or more. The rearrangement joins TRBV5-6 to TRBJ1-5; D is perhaps TRBD1 (6 bases). Germline CDR1 and CDR2: SGHDT and YYEEEE. The CDR3 has 15 residues. The V and J ends lost 4 bases and 4 bases respectively, with 15 bases between them. CDR3 DNA: TGTGCCAGCAGCCGTGGGGGGGCTAGGAATCAGCCCCAGCATTTT. Residues: CASSRGGARNQPQHF.